The 18 T cell receptor beta chains presented below share a single source sample, sequenced in a study of CD8+ T cells in alopecia areata. cDNA prepared by RNA extraction and subsequent reverse transcription served as the template for sequencing. The repertoire was sequenced with immunoSEQ multiplex PCR; TCRdb's copy has only in-frame clones and lacks some. The sample has 290,000 or so clones, none seen only once; the top ten hold roughly 1.2%. Sorting of pooled cutaneous lymph node cells was based on CD4, CD8alpha, NKG2D, NKG2ACE and other markers. The sequenced sample consisted of CD4+ T cells sorted from a lymph node. The receptors come from a C3H/HeJ mouse with alopecia areata. Strain haplotype (MHC): H2-k.

A remark on this clone: Germline and genes: mouse. Read coverage stops 4 residues before the CDR3 terminus; the germline J gene supplies the remainder. The rearrangement uses TRBV13-3 and TRBJ2-3; 10 positions agree with TRBD2. This CDR3 is 15 amino acids long. Germline CDR1 and CDR2: NNHDY and SYVADS. V shed 0 bases, J shed 4 bases, and the junction held 2 bases outside the gene matches. CDR3 DNA (partial): TGTGCCAGCAGTGATGGGGACTGGGGCACAGAA. It encodes CASSDGDWGTE. The complete CDR3 reads CASSDGDWGTETLYF.

Comments on this clone: Here the gene names and germline are mouse. Other DNA sequences in the same sample also yield this CDR3. The covered CDR3 bases are TGTGCCTGGAGTCCCGGACAGAATGCT. This sequence encodes CAWSPGQNA. The CDR3 as a whole reads CAWSPGQNAEQFF. The chain is built from TRBV31 and TRBJ2-1, with D perhaps matching TRBD1 (6 bases). The read ends 4 residues shy of where the CDR3 ends; the end is completed using the germline J gene. CDR3 length: 13 amino acids. V shed 1 base and J shed 5 bases, with 9 bases lying between them. Germline V gives CDR1 GKSSPN, CDR2 SITVG.

Only a few counts were recorded for this clone. Mouse gene names and germline throughout. Coverage ceases 4 residues before the CDR3 finishes, and the germline J gene fills in the end. The chain carries TRBV1 and TRBJ2-7; 12 bases are shared with TRBD2. This CDR3 spans 16 amino acids. The V and J ends lost 0 bases and 3 bases, in that order; junction bases with no gene match: 3. Germline loops: CDR1 NSQYPW, CDR2 LRSPGD (reference sequence). The CDR3 here is CTCSAEGLGGVYEQYF. The CDR3 DNA, read in part, is TGCACCTGCAGTGCAGAGGGACTGGGGGGTGTCTAT.

Remarks on this clone: The genes are named according to mouse. Read sequence stops 4 residues before the CDR3 end, and the germline J gene provides the missing end. The chain recombines TRBV5 with TRBJ2-5, with D perhaps TRBD1 (5 bases). Germline CDR1 is LGHNA and CDR2 is YNLKQL (reference sequence). The CDR3 length is 14 residues. V gave up 1 base and J gave up 2 bases, with 7 bases separating them. Incomplete CDR3 DNA: TGTGCCAGCAGCCAAGCACAGGTCCAAGAC. This sequence encodes CASSQAQVQD. The complete CDR3 reads CASSQAQVQDTQYF.

About this clone: Gene names follow the mouse nomenclature. Read coverage stops 4 residues before the CDR3 terminus; the germline J gene supplies the remainder. Other nucleotide sequences from this sample produce the same CDR3. V and J are TRBV19 and TRBJ1-2; the match to TRBD1 covers 8 bases. CDR1 and CDR2 (germline): FNHDT, SITEND (reference sequence). This CDR3 contains 13 residues. Trimming cost V 7 bases and J 0 bases; bases outside gene matches: 2. The DNA read from the CDR3 is TGTGCCAGCTCGGGACAGGCAAACTCC. Translated: CASSGQANS. The CDR3 reads in full as CASSGQANSDYTF.

This clone was picked up many times. Germline and genes: mouse. The CDR3 end is not reached by the read, which stops 4 residues before it; the germline J gene fills it in. The rearrangement links TRBV17 to TRBJ2-1; 7 bases line up with TRBD1. V dropped 4 bases and J dropped 6; count of bases not matched to a gene: 3. This CDR3 has 13 residues. The V gene's germline CDR1 is MNHDT and CDR2 YYDKIL. CDR3 DNA, as far as it was read: TGTGCTAGCAGTAACAGGGGAGGTGCT. Protein sequence: CASSNRGGA. The CDR3, in full, reads CASSNRGGAEQFF.

This clone appeared a few times. Mouse gene names apply. The read ends 4 residues shy of where the CDR3 ends; the end is completed using the germline J gene. The chain links TRBV14 to TRBJ2-7; 11 bases match TRBD1. This CDR3 spans 15 amino acids. The germline CDR1 and CDR2 sequences are SGHDT and FRDEAV. Here the CDR3 reads CASSPPGTGGDEQYF. The CDR3 DNA, read in part, is TGTGCCAGCAGCCCCCCGGGGACAGGGGGTGAT.

This clone has only a few counts. The gene symbols are mouse symbols. The read is 4 residues too short to cover the CDR3 end, so that end is filled in from the germline J gene. The identical CDR3 is also encoded by other nucleotide sequences in the sample. V gene TRBV13-1 combines with J gene TRBJ2-7; perhaps TRBD1 as D (6 bases). CDR3 length: 13 amino acids. Deletions cut 0 bases from V and 3 bases from J, with 7 bases between. The germline V gene encodes CDR1 NSHNY and CDR2 SYGAGN. The CDR3 bases that were read are TGTGCCAGCAGTGATGCAGGGGTCTAT. Translating gives CASSDAGVY. The full CDR3 protein is CASSDAGVYEQYF.

This clone was detected a few times. All gene names here are mouse names. The read halts 4 residues ahead of the CDR3 end, with the missing end drawn from the germline J gene. The identical CDR3 is also encoded by other nucleotide sequences in the sample. The chain couples TRBV13-1 to TRBJ2-7; 10 nucleotides line up with TRBD1. This CDR3 is 14 amino acids long. Trimming cost V 3 bases and J 3 bases; bases outside gene matches: 3. CDR1 is NSHNY and CDR2 is SYGAGN in the germline V gene. CDR3 region: CASSGRTGGYEQYF. CDR3 DNA, as far as it was read: TGTGCCAGCAGTGGCCGGACAGGGGGCTAT.

A word on this clone: Gene names refer to mouse genes. Coverage ceases 4 residues before the CDR3 finishes, and the germline J gene fills in the end. The chain carries TRBV4 and TRBJ2-4; 10 bases align to TRBD1. The CDR3 has 14 residues. Looked up from germline, CDR1 is LGHDT and CDR2 is YNNKQL (reference sequence). The V segment lost 7 bases and the J segment 3 bases; nucleotides outside the gene matches: 4. The CDR3 spells CASTTGGAQNTLYF. CDR3 DNA, as far as it was read: TGTGCCAGCACGACAGGGGGCGCGCAAAAC.

On this clone itself: Germline and genes here are mouse. The read finishes 4 residues shy of the CDR3 end, and the germline J gene is used to complete it. V usage is TRBV19 and J usage is TRBJ1-2, with D perhaps TRBD1 (5 bases). This CDR3 has 17 residues. V shed 2 bases and J shed 0 bases, with 17 bases lying between them. The V gene's germline CDR1 is FNHDT and CDR2 SITEND (reference sequence). The CDR3 bases that were read are TGTGCCAGCAGTATCCGCCCAGGGAGGGAAACAAACTCC. This encodes CASSIRPGRETNS. The whole CDR3 reads CASSIRPGRETNSDYTF.

This clone was picked up a small number of times. Mouse gene names and germline throughout. Read coverage stops 4 residues before the CDR3 terminus; the germline J gene supplies the remainder. The chain links TRBV5 to TRBJ2-5; 7 positions agree with TRBD2. Germline V gene sequence: CDR1 LGHNA, CDR2 YNLKQL (reference sequence). CDR3 length: 14 residues. CDR3 DNA, as far as it was read: TGTGCCAGCAGCCCCTCGGGGGGGGAAGAC. It specifies CASSPSGGED. The full CDR3 is CASSPSGGEDTQYF.

The sample holds a few counts of this clone. Gene names and germline match the mouse. The DNA ends 4 residues before the CDR3 does, and the rest of the CDR3 is filled in from the germline J gene. Other DNA sequences in the same sample also yield this CDR3. The chain couples TRBV13-1 to TRBJ1-1, with a weak D call TRBD1 (5 bases). CDR1 and CDR2 from the germline V gene are NSHNY and SYGAGN. The length of the CDR3 is 14 residues. V was trimmed by 3 bases and J by 0 bases, leaving 9 bases between them. This CDR3 is CASSADTANTEVFF. The sequenced CDR3 bases are TGTGCCAGCAGTGCGGACACCGCAAACACA.

As concerns this clone: Genes and germline are mouse. Read data end 4 residues before the CDR3 end; the end is taken from the germline J gene. Additional DNA sequences in this sample encode the identical CDR3. V and J are TRBV1 and TRBJ1-1; D is possibly TRBD1 (5 bases). Looked up from germline, CDR1 is NSQYPW and CDR2 is LRSPGD (reference sequence). Trimming took off 3 bases at V and 1 base at J, with 6 bases between the two ends. This CDR3 contains 13 residues. Incomplete CDR3 DNA: TGCACCTGCAGTGCGCAGGGAAACACA. Translated: CTCSAQGNT. The whole CDR3 sequence reads CTCSAQGNTEVFF.

A few counts support this clone. Germline and genes: mouse. The sequence runs out 4 residues before the end of the CDR3; the remainder is reconstructed from the germline J gene. J is TRBJ1-2 and V is TRBV19; 7 positions agree with TRBD1. There are 14 residues in the CDR3. Losses at the gene ends were 2 bases for V and 3 bases for J; bases not matched to a gene: 4. The germline V gene has CDR1 FNHDT and CDR2 SITEND (reference sequence). The CDR3 region is CASSMRGRDSDYTF. The CDR3 bases that were read are TGTGCCAGCAGTATGAGGGGGCGCGACTCC.

This clone was found a few times. Germline and genes: mouse. The CDR3 protein is CASSTGTGGTDTGQLYF. CDR3 DNA (partial): TGTGCCAGCAGTACCGGGACTGGGGGGACAGACACCGGG. This chain connects TRBV19 to TRBJ2-2, with TRBD2 identical over 12 bases. Sequencing ends 4 residues short of the CDR3 end; the germline J gene provides the rest. In germline, CDR1 is FNHDT, CDR2 SITEND (reference sequence). Trimming took 3 bases from V and 3 from J; bases not matched to a gene: 6. The CDR3 extends over 17 amino acids.

In regard to this clone: The germline and genes are mouse ones. The read finishes 4 residues shy of the CDR3 end, and the germline J gene is used to complete it. The rearrangement uses TRBV19 and TRBJ2-1; 9 nucleotides align to TRBD1. Trimming removed 1 base from V and 4 bases from J; junction bases left unmatched: 12. CDR3 length: 18 residues. The germline CDR1 and CDR2 sequences are FNHDT and SITEND (reference sequence). This CDR3 reads CASSIMGQGVLGYAEQFF. The CDR3 bases that were read are TGTGCCAGCAGTATAATGGGACAGGGTGTTTTGGGATATGCT.

In this sample, this clone turned up a few times. Genes here carry mouse names. The read halts 4 residues ahead of the CDR3 end, with the missing end drawn from the germline J gene. The chain recombines TRBV5 with TRBJ2-1; D is possibly TRBD1 (5 bases). Germline V lookup: CDR1 LGHNA, CDR2 YNLKQL (reference sequence). Trimming took 0 bases from V and 3 from J, leaving 9 bases between them. CDR3 size: 15 residues. The part of the CDR3 DNA that was read is TGTGCCAGCAGCCAAGACGGCAGGGTCTATGCT. Translated, it gives CASSQDGRVYA. The complete CDR3 reads CASSQDGRVYAEQFF.